Listed below are T cell receptor beta chains from one sample, sequenced in a study of T cells after somatic rescue of genetic block. Some clones are missing from TCRdb's copy, which holds only in-frame ones; the method was immunoSEQ multiplex PCR. The profile covers more than 65,000 clones, with roughly 90% appearing a single time and around 2.8% taken by the ten largest. Sequencing was carried out using peripheral blood mononuclear cells (PBMCs). The receptors derive from a man younger than 40. CDR3s leave out the opening cysteine and the closing phenylalanine or tryptophan. Size values are once, few and many counts, or a class for expanded clones, and some rows have none.

>.|TRBJ2-7|TRBV28
ASSLGAGTSIPYEQY
>.|TRBJ1-6|TRBV2
ASSTSRQRHNSPLH
>.|TRBJ2-2|TRBV2
ASSGRKDGELF
>.|TRBJ2-4|TRBV5-1
ASSLTWWSIQY
>.|TRBJ1-3|TRBV5-3
ARSLDRVGYTIY
>.|TRBJ2-1|TRBV5-8
ASSLAGDYEQF
>once|TRBJ2-7|TRBV10-1
ATGTTSYEQY
>.|TRBJ2-1|TRBV5-4
ASSGGAINEQF
>.|TRBJ1-5|TRBV20-1
SAGDRPQH
>.|TRBJ1-5|TRBV28
ASSRPITGQPQH
>.|TRBJ2-7|TRBV9
ASSVGGTSGSQREQY